These 4 T cell receptor beta chains originate from one sample sequenced in a study of blood T cell repertoires in COVID-19. Method: immunoSEQ multiplex PCR; TCRdb's copy keeps in-frame clones and lacks some. The sample holds hundreds of thousands of clones; roughly 88% are singletons and the top ten take 1.4%. Input material: peripheral blood. The receptors were gathered from a woman between 25 and 40 years old with active or convalescent COVID-19.

The V call is TRBV14, the J call TRBJ2-7, with TRBD2 identical over 12 bases. Trimming cost V 4 bases and J 3 bases; bases outside gene matches: 4. Germline values: CDR1 SGHDN, CDR2 FVKESK. This CDR3 comprises 15 residues. The CDR3 spells CASSRSGLAGYEQYF. CDR3 DNA: TGTGCCAGCAGCCGATCGGGACTAGCGGGCTACGAGCAGTACTTC.

With regard to this clone: An end of the junction does not agree with germline; a read error may underlie this. Other DNA sequences of this sample code for an identical CDR3. The chain employs TRBV6-6 and TRBJ2-5; 7 bases align to TRBD1. The CDR3 spans 15 residues. Germline-derived CDR1 and CDR2 are MNHNY and SVGAGI (reference sequence). CDR3 in DNA: TGTGCCAGCAGTTCCCCGGGACAGTCAGGGGAGACTCAGTACTTC. Amino acids: CASSSPGQSGETQYF.

This clone was found a few times. The chain is built from TRBV25-1 and TRBJ1-2, with D possibly being TRBD1 (5 bases). Germline V gene sequence: CDR1 MGHDK, CDR2 SYGVNS. The V end was cut by 1 base, the J end by 2 bases, with 11 bases between. CDR3 size: 15 residues. DNA of the CDR3: TGTGCCAGCAGTGAATGGGGCGGAAAGAACTATGGCTACACCTTC. Translating it yields CASSEWGGKNYGYTF.

This CDR3 is CASSKRQVTWSYTF. The CDR3 DNA reads TGTGCCAGCAGCAAGCGACAGGTGACATGGAGCTACACCTTC. The V gene is TRBV9, the J gene TRBJ1-2; possibly TRBD1 for D (6 bases). The CDR3 extends over 14 amino acids. The germline V and J ends were trimmed by 4 bases and 9 bases, with 19 bases remaining between them. Germline CDR1 and CDR2: SGDLS and YYNGEE.